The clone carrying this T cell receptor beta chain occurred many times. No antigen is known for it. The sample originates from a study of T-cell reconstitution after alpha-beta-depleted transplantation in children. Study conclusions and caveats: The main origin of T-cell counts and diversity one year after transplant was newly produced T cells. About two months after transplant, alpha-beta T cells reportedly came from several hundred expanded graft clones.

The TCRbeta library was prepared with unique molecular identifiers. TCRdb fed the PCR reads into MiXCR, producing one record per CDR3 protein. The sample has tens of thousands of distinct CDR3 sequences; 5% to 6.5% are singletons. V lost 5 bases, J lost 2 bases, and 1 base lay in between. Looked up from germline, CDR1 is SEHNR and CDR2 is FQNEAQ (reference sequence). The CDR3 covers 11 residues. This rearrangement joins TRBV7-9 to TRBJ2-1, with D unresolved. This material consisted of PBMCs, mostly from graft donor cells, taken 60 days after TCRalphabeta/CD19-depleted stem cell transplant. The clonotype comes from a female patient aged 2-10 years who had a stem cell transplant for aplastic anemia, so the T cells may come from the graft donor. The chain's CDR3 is CASSPYNEQFF. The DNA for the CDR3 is TGTGCCAGCAGCCCCTACAATGAGCAGTTCTTC.